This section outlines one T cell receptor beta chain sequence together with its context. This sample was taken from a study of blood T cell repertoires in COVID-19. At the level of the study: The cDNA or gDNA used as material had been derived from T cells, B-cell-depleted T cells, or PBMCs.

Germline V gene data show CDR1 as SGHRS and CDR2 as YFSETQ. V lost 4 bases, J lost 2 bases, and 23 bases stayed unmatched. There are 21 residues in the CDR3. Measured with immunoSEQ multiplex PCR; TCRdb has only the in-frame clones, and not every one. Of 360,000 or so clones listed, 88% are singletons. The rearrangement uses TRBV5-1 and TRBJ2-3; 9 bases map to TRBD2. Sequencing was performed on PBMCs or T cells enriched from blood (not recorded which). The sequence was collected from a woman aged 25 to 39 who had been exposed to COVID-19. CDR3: CASSPLSPGLARGKHTDTQYF. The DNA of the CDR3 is TGCGCCAGCAGCCCGCTCTCCCCCGGACTAGCGAGGGGTAAACACACAGATACGCAGTATTTT. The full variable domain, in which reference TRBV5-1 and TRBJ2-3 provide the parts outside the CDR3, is KAGVTQTPRYLIKTRGQQVTLSCSPISGHRSVSWYQQTPGQGLQFLFEYFSETQRNKGNFPGRFSGRQFSNSRSEMNVSTLELGDSALYLCASSPLSPGLARGKHTDTQYFGPGTRLTVL.